This T cell receptor (beta chain) stems from a study of control samples from healthy donors and cancer patients (dated by TCRdb to 2020 to 2022). Libraries were constructed by the immunoSEQ multiplex PCR assay. The table was pulled from immuneACCESS by TCRdb, which kept in-frame rearrangements only. Such tables lose some clones; where checked, under half of the loss comes from unresolved V genes, and the rest has no known cause. The sample table contains 65,000 to 75,000 clones; only one count was recorded for less than 90% of them. The ten largest clonotypes hold 3% to 4% of the sample. As regards this clone: Its antigen is still unknown. The record has no base qualities; no much larger clone is one base away.

The receptor was isolated from a woman between 45 and 65 years old in good health. Sequencing used blood.

The base sequence is TGCGCCAGCAGCCAAGCTTTCGGGCTCTCCTACGAGCAGTACTTC. Its amino acids are CASSQAFGLSYEQYF. The chain links TRBV4-1 with TRBJ2-7; the D gene remains uncertain. V is clipped by 1 base and J by 0 bases, and the sequence between their germline boundaries is 10 bases long. The CDR3 measures 15 amino acids from cysteine to phenylalanine. Only the CDR3 region is kept as DNA, spanning 45 bases read in frame from base 1. Taken from the germline V gene, the CDR1 and CDR2 loops are MGHRA and YSYEKL.